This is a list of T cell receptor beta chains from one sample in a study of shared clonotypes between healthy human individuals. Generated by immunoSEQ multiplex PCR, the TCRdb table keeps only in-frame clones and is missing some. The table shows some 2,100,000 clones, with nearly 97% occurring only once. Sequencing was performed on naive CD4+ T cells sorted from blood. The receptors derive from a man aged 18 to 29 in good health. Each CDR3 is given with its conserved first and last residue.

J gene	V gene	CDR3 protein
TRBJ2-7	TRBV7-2	CASSSGTSGRTYEQYF
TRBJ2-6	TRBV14	CASSHHLGGGTGANVLTF
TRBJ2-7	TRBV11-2	CASSLAGTNYEQYF
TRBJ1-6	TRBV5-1	CASSLGATNNSPLHF
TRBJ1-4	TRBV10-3	CAISSGATNEKLFF
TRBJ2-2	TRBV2	CASSDRLGSGELFF
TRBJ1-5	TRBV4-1	CASSQGNSPNQPQHF
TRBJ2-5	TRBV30	CAWMGQGGETQYF
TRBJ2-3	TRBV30	CACRQWQDTQYF
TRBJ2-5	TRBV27	CASSLRRGAETQYF
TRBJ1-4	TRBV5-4	CASTIGGTGPEKLFF
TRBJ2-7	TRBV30	CAWRRTGLSYEQYF
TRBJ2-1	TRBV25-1	CASIPGDWANEQFF
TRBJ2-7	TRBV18	CASSPHTDGSYEQYF
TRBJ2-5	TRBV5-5	CASSLGLAGGQETQYF
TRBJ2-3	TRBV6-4	CASSVTSGAAGDTQYF
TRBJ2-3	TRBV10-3	CASLTGSTDTQYF
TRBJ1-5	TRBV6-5	CASRMFAGYAQPQHF
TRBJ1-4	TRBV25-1	CASSESGATNEKLFF
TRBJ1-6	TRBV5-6	CASSLTGTGFPLHF
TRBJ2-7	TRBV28	CASSSGGSSYEQYF
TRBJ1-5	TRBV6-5	CASRGQDNQPQHF
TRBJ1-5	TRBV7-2	CASSLGRVQPQHF
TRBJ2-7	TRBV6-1	CASSAFPGTGNSYEQYF